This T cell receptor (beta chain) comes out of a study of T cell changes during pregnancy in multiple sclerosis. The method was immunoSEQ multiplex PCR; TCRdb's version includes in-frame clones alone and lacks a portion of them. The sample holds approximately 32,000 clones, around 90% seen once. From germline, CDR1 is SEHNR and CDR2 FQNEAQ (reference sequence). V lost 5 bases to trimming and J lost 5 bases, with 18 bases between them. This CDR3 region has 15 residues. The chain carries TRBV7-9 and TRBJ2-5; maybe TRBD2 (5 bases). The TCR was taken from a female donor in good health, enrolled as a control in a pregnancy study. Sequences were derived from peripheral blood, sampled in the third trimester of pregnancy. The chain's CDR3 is CASSGGLTTWETQYF. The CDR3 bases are TGTGCCAGCAGCGGAGGACTTACAACATGGGAGACCCAGTACTTC. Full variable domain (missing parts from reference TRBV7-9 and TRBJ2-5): DTGVSQNPRHKITKRGQNVTFRCDPISEHNRLYWYRQTLGQGPEFLTYFQNEAQLEKSRLLSDRFSAERPKGSFSTLEIQRTEQGDSAMYLCASSGGLTTWETQYFGPGTRLLVL.